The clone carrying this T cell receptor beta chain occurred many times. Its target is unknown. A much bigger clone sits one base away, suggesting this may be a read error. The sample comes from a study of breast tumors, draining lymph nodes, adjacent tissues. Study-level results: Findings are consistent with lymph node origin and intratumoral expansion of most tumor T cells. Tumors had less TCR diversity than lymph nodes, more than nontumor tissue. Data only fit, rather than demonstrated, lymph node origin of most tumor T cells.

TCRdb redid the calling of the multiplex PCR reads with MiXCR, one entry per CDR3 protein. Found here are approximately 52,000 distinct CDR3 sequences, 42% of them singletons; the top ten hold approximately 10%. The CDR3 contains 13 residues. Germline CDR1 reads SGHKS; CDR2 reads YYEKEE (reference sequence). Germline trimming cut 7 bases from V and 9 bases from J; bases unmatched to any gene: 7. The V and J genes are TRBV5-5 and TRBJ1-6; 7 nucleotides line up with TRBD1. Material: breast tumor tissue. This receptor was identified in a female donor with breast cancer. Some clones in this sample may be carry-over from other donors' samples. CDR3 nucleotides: TGTGCCAGCCTGGGACAGTCTACTTCACCCCTCCACTTT. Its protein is CASLGQSTSPLHF.